This T cell receptor (beta chain) was profiled in a study of blood T cell repertoires in COVID-19. Study background: Sites across the United States, Italy and Spain contributed samples from acute and convalescent COVID-19. From T cells, B-cell-depleted T cells, or PBMCs came the material, which was cDNA or gDNA.

The CDR3 runs 15 residues. The V gene lost 4 bases and the J gene lost 5 bases, with 17 bases spanning the gap. Germline CDR1 reads SGHVS; CDR2 reads FQNEAQ. Study processing details: Amplification from reference gene primers served as the basis for estimated nucleated cell counts. This table comes from immunoSEQ multiplex PCR, and its TCRdb copy is limited to in-frame clones, with some not included. That table furnishes V, J and clone size, whereas the DNA furnished D and trimming. Found here are more than 85,000 clones, roughly 84% of them singletons; the top ten hold roughly 12%. The origin of this receptor is a human donor in a cohort sampled during active COVID-19. The specimen was peripheral blood. The V call is TRBV7-8, the J call TRBJ1-1, with D perhaps TRBD1 (6 bases). For the CDR3, the DNA is TGTGCCAGCAGCTCACAAGGGGGAGCGGGGACTGAAGCTTTCTTT. Amino acid sequence: CASSSQGGAGTEAFF. Full variable domain (outside the CDR3, taken from reference TRBV7-8 and TRBJ1-1): GAGVSQSPRYKVAKRGQDVALRCDPISGHVSLFWYQQALGQGPEFLTYFQNEAQLDKSGLPSDRFFAERPEGSVSTLKIQRTQQEDSAVYLCASSSQGGAGTEAFFGQGTRLTVV.